This is a list of T cell receptor beta chains from one sample in a study of identical twins. TCRdb used MiXCR to reprocess the 5' RACE reads, holding one entry per CDR3 protein. The data contain approximately 620,000 distinct CDR3 sequences, over 8.5% of them singletons. This sample was shared with a second study, whose subject was yellow fever vaccine responses in identical twins.

The sequenced material came from PBMCs. These receptors all stem from a woman between 18 and 29 years old in good health. CDR3s include the opening cysteine and the closing phenylalanine or tryptophan. A D gene is named only where the DNA matches it firmly. Clone size is stated in some rows and not others, as once, few, many or a class when expanded.

J gene: TRBJ1-5; clone size: .; V gene: TRBV2; D gene: .; CDR3 DNA: TGTGCCAGCAGTGAACCGTCGGCAGTCGGGTATAGCAATCAGCCCCAGCATTTT; CDR3 protein: CASSEPSAVGYSNQPQHF
J gene: TRBJ1-4; clone size: many; V gene: TRBV25-1; D gene: .; CDR3 DNA: TGTGCCAGCAGACAGTCAGGGGATGAAAAACTGTTTTTT; CDR3 protein: CASRQSGDEKLFF
J gene: TRBJ2-2; clone size: few; V gene: TRBV10-3; D gene: .; CDR3 DNA: TGTGCCATCAGTGAGTCGCAGGGTGCCGCCGGGGAGCTGTTTTTT; CDR3 protein: CAISESQGAAGELFF
J gene: TRBJ2-1; clone size: few; V gene: TRBV5-1; D gene: TRBD2; CDR3 DNA: TGCGCCAGCAGCTTGGAAGGTGCGGGAGGGCCTTACAATGAGCAGTTCTTC; CDR3 protein: CASSLEGAGGPYNEQFF
J gene: TRBJ2-7; clone size: .; V gene: TRBV20-1; D gene: TRBD1; CDR3 DNA: TGCAGTGCTAGACCCCGAGGGACAGGGATAGGTCGTCCCCGCTACGAGCAGTACTTC; CDR3 protein: CSARPRGTGIGRPRYEQYF
J gene: TRBJ2-3; clone size: .; V gene: TRBV20-1; D gene: TRBD2; CDR3 DNA: TGCAGTGCTAGATCGGGGGGAGATACGCAGTATTTT; CDR3 protein: CSARSGGDTQYF
J gene: TRBJ2-7; clone size: .; V gene: TRBV7-2; D gene: .; CDR3 DNA: TGTGCCAGCAGCTTAGTCCCTCGTACAACCTACGAGCAGTACTTC; CDR3 protein: CASSLVPRTTYEQYF
J gene: TRBJ2-2; clone size: many; V gene: TRBV20-1; D gene: .; CDR3 DNA: TGCAGTGCTAGTGGCGGAGAGGCCACCGGGGAGCTGTTTTTT; CDR3 protein: CSASGGEATGELFF
J gene: TRBJ2-4; clone size: .; V gene: TRBV4-3; D gene: TRBD1; CDR3 DNA: TGCGCCAGCAGCCAAGAGGCGGGACAGGGTGGGGTAAAGGTCAAAAACATTCAGTACTTC; CDR3 protein: CASSQEAGQGGVKVKNIQYF
J gene: TRBJ2-1; clone size: many; V gene: TRBV7-2; D gene: TRBD2; CDR3 DNA: TGTGCCAGCAGCTTAGACCCTAGCGGTTACAATGAGCAGTTCTTC; CDR3 protein: CASSLDPSGYNEQFF
J gene: TRBJ2-4; clone size: many; V gene: TRBV28; D gene: .; CDR3 DNA: TGTGCCAGCAGCCAAGATGCGGCTAAAAACATTCAGTACTTC; CDR3 protein: CASSQDAAKNIQYF
J gene: TRBJ2-7; clone size: many; V gene: TRBV6-2/TRBV6-3; D gene: .; CDR3 DNA: TGTGCCAGCAGTTACCTCCTGCGGGAAGGCGAGCAGTACTTC; CDR3 protein: CASSYLLREGEQYF
J gene: TRBJ2-3; clone size: .; V gene: TRBV6-5; D gene: TRBD2; CDR3 DNA: TGTGCCAGCAGTTACTCGAGCGGGGTCACAGATACGCAGTATTTT; CDR3 protein: CASSYSSGVTDTQYF
J gene: TRBJ2-3; clone size: .; V gene: TRBV20-1; D gene: TRBD1; CDR3 DNA: TGCAGTGCTCCTGGACAGGCTAGCACAGATACGCAGTATTTT; CDR3 protein: CSAPGQASTDTQYF
J gene: TRBJ1-4; clone size: many; V gene: TRBV11-2; D gene: TRBD1; CDR3 DNA: TGTGCCAGCAGCGGAGAGAGGGGTATCGGGACAGGGGATGAAAAACTGTTTTTT; CDR3 protein: CASSGERGIGTGDEKLFF
J gene: TRBJ1-2; clone size: few; V gene: TRBV7-2; D gene: .; CDR3 DNA: TGTGCCAGCAGCTTAGTCGGGGAAGGTGGCTACACCTTC; CDR3 protein: CASSLVGEGGYTF
J gene: TRBJ2-1; clone size: many; V gene: TRBV3-1; D gene: TRBD2; CDR3 DNA: TGTGCCAGCAGCAGCTCGGGACTAGCGGGGAACAATGAGCAGTTCTTC; CDR3 protein: CASSSSGLAGNNEQFF
J gene: TRBJ2-5; clone size: few; V gene: TRBV2; D gene: .; CDR3 DNA: TGTGCCAGCAGTGAAGCCCCCGGACCGTATGGGGAGACCCAGTACTTC; CDR3 protein: CASSEAPGPYGETQYF
J gene: TRBJ2-1; clone size: .; V gene: TRBV27; D gene: TRBD1; CDR3 DNA: TGTGCCAGCAGTTTCAGTGGGGGACAGGTGCATATAGGGCAGTTCTTC; CDR3 protein: CASSFSGGQVHIGQFF
J gene: TRBJ2-1; clone size: few; V gene: TRBV11-2; D gene: TRBD2; CDR3 DNA: TGTGCCAGCAGCCAAAGACTAGCGGGAGGGATCTCCTACAATGAGCAGTTCTTC; CDR3 protein: CASSQRLAGGISYNEQFF